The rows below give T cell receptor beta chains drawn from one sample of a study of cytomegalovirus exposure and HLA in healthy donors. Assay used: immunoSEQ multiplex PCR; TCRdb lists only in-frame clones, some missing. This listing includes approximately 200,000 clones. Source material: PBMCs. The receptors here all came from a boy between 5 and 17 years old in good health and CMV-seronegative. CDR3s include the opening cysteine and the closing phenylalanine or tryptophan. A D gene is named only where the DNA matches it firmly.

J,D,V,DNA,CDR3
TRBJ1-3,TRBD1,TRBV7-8,TGTGCCAGCAGCCTCCAGGACAGGGAGATCTCTGGAAACACCATATATTTT,CASSLQDREISGNTIYF
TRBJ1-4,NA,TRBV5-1,TGCGCCAGCAGCCATAGCTGGGAGGGTGGAGAAAAACTGTTTTTT,CASSHSWEGGEKLFF
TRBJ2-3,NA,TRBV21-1,TGTGCCAGCAGCGAGCGGGGGCCCGCTAGGGGCACAGATACGCAGTATTTT,CASSERGPARGTDTQYF
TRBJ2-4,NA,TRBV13,TGTGCCAGCAGCTCATCAGGGGTAGGGGAGAACATTCAGTACTTC,CASSSSGVGENIQYF
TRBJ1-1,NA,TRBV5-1,TGCGCCAGCAGCAGAGGACAGTCCAACACTGAAGCTTTCTTT,CASSRGQSNTEAFF
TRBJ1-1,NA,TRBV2,TGTGCCAGCAGTACGGGCCCCGGGGTTGAAGCTTTCTTT,CASSTGPGVEAFF
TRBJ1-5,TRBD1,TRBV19,TGTGCCAGTAGTATCCTCCCGGGACAGGGGAACCAGCCCCAGCATTTT,CASSILPGQGNQPQHF
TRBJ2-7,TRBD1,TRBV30,TGTGCCTGGAGTCCACAGGGCTACAGGGGGTCAAGCTACGAGCAGTACTTC,CAWSPQGYRGSSYEQYF
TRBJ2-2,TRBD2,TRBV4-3,TGCGCCAGCAGCCAAGATCCTCGGGGGGATAGGACCGGGGAGCTGTTTTTT,CASSQDPRGDRTGELFF
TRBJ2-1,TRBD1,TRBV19,TGTGCCAGTAGTATAGATATTATTTCAGGGACAGGATCAAATGAGCAGTTCTTC,CASSIDIISGTGSNEQFF
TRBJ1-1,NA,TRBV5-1,TGCGCCAGCAGCTCTCTAGGGAACACTGAAGCTTTCTTT,CASSSLGNTEAFF
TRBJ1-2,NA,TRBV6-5,TGTGCCAGCAGGGAGAGGGTCCGTCCCTATGGCTACACCTTC,CASRERVRPYGYTF
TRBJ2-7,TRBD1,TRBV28,TGTGCCAGCAGCCCAAGGAGGTGGACAGGCGCCTACGAGCAGTACTTC,CASSPRRWTGAYEQYF
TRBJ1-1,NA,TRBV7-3,TGTGCCAGCAGCTTAACGTCAGGAGGCCTCACTGAAGCTTTCTTT,CASSLTSGGLTEAFF
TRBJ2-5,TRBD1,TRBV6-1,TGTGCCAGCAGTGCTGGACAGGTTGGGAGACAAGAGACCCAGTACTTC,CASSAGQVGRQETQYF
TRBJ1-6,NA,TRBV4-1,TGCGCCAGCAGCCAAGAGAGTCAAGGAATAGGGGATAATTCACCCCTCCACTTT,CASSQESQGIGDNSPLHF
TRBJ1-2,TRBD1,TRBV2,TGTGCCACCACAGGGGCTGGCTATGGCTACACCTTC,CATTGAGYGYTF
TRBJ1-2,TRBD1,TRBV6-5,TGTGCCAGCAGTTCCACAGGGGACCACTATGGCTACACCTTC,CASSSTGDHYGYTF
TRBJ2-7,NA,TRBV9,TGTGCCACCGCCGCGGCTTCTGGCTTCCACGAGCAGTACTTC,CATAAASGFHEQYF
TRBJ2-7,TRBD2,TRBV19,TGTGCCAGTAGTATAATCGGGGGGGACTTCTCCTACGAGCAGTACTTC,CASSIIGGDFSYEQYF
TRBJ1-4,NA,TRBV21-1,TGTGCCAGCAGCAAACTACAGGACAGGGAGGAAAAACTGTTTTTT,CASSKLQDREEKLFF
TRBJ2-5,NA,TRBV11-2,TGTGCCAGCGGATCGGGTGGCGAGACCCAGTACTTC,CASGSGGETQYF
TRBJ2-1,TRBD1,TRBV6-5,TGTGCCAGCAGTTCCGCCCGGGACAGGGAATCGAGTCAGCAGTTCTTC,CASSSARDRESSQQFF